Below, 9 T cell receptor beta chains from the same sample are listed, as sequenced in a study of blood T cells in healthy people across ages. A second PCR of roughly 7 to 11 cycles used a sample-barcoded 5' primer and a J-beta primer mix. TCRdb used MiXCR to reprocess the 5' RACE reads, holding one entry per CDR3 protein. There are about 780,000 distinct CDR3 sequences in the sample; roughly 60% occur only once, and about a quarter lies in the top ten. Material for sequencing was blood. These receptors all come from a man under 40 in good health.

The V gene is TRBV2, the J gene TRBJ2-1; weak D call: TRBD1 (5 bases). Germline CDR1 reads SNHLY; CDR2 reads FYNNEI. V was trimmed by 3 bases and J by 0 bases, leaving 9 bases between them. The CDR3 covers 15 residues. In nucleotides, the CDR3 is TGTGCCAGCAGTGACAGGGCCCCCTCCTACAATGAGCAGTTCTTC. It encodes CASSDRAPSYNEQFF.

V gene TRBV20-1 combines with J gene TRBJ1-6, with 7 positions matching TRBD1. In germline, CDR1 is DFQATT, CDR2 SNEGSKA (reference sequence). CDR3 length: 14 residues. Unmatched junction bases numbered 9, after V lost 6 bases and J lost 7 bases. The CDR3 spells CSAQTTGLNSPLHF. The CDR3 bases are TGCAGTGCACAAACGACAGGGCTGAATTCACCCCTCCACTTT.

The rearrangement uses TRBV28 and TRBJ2-5; the D is unclear. Germline loops: CDR1 MDHEN, CDR2 SYDVKM. CDR3 length equals 14 residues. V was pared by 2 bases and J by 3 bases, with 10 bases between. The CDR3 protein is CASSLTGDKETQYF. CDR3 DNA sequence: TGTGCCAGCAGTTTAACTGGCGATAAAGAGACCCAGTACTTC.

This clonotype was observed once. One junction end disagrees with the germline gene, perhaps due to a read error. In DNA form, the CDR3 reads TGCAGTACTAGTTTCCCTAGCGGATACTCCTACGAGCAGTACTTC. It specifies CSTSFPSGYSYEQYF. The chain employs TRBV20-1 and TRBJ2-7; 7 nucleotides line up with TRBD2. Germline assignment: CDR1 DFQATT and CDR2 SNEGSKA (reference sequence). CDR3 length: 15 residues.

In DNA form, the CDR3 reads TGTGCCAGCAGCCAAGAGTGGGGGACTTCCTACGAGCAGTACTTC. It is translated as CASSQEWGTSYEQYF. The rearrangement joins TRBV4-2 to TRBJ2-7, with D tentatively TRBD2 (6 bases). CDR1 LGHNA and CDR2 YNFKEQ come from the germline V gene. V shed 0 bases and J shed 1 base, with 10 bases lying between them. The CDR3 contains 15 residues.

The rearrangement joins TRBV6-5 to TRBJ2-7, with a tentative D call TRBD2 (6 bases). Germline values: CDR1 MNHEY, CDR2 SVGAGI. This CDR3 is 15 amino acids long. The V gene lost 6 bases and the J gene lost 2 bases, with 17 bases spanning the gap. CDR3 residues: CASSRGISSPYEQYF. CDR3 nucleotides: TGTGCCAGCAGCCGCGGGATCAGTTCCCCCTACGAGCAGTACTTC.

This sequence joins TRBV9 and TRBJ2-7, with D possibly being TRBD1 (7 bases). This CDR3 contains 14 residues. The ends were cut back, 2 bases at V and 5 bases at J, with 14 bases in the middle. Germline CDR1 and CDR2: SGDLS and YYNGEE. The CDR3: CASSVEGARDEQYF. The CDR3 region has the DNA TGTGCCAGCAGCGTGGAGGGGGCTAGAGACGAGCAGTACTTC.

The sample holds many counts of this clonotype. V and J are TRBV25-1 and TRBJ1-2, with D possibly matching TRBD1 (5 bases). The CDR3 extends over 16 amino acids. Looked up from germline, CDR1 is MGHDK and CDR2 is SYGVNS. V was clipped by 3 bases and J by 8 bases, with 22 bases between them. The CDR3 DNA follows: TGTGCCAGCAGTGAGGCGGCCGCGGGGGGGGAACGGGGCTACACCTTC. The encoded protein is CASSEAAAGGERGYTF.

This clonotype was seen a single time. The V gene is TRBV6-6, the J gene TRBJ2-2, with a possible D match to TRBD1 (8 bases). Germline V gives CDR1 MNHNY, CDR2 SVGAGI (reference sequence). There are 12 residues in the CDR3. Trimming took 10 bases from V and 5 from J, leaving 11 bases between them. The CDR3 sequence: CAIQGGTGELFF. The DNA of the CDR3 is TGTGCCATACAGGGGGGGACCGGGGAGCTGTTTTTT.